This T cell receptor (beta chain) was recovered during a study of blood T cells in healthy people across ages. The study drew donors from healthy Caucasian individuals in Russia aged about 6 to 90. There are 16 residues in the CDR3. Per germline, CDR1 SGHTA and CDR2 FQGNSA. With V trimmed by 5 bases and J by 8 bases, 9 bases remained unmatched. A J-beta primer mix and a sample-barcoded 5' primer were used in a second PCR of roughly 6 to 11 cycles. A template-switch adaptor that had 12 random nucleotides put a tag on each cDNA molecule. TCRdb fed the 5' RACE reads into MiXCR, producing one record per CDR3 protein. The sample records around 800,000 distinct CDR3 sequences, around 50% being singletons.

This sequence originates from a man at least 80 years old in good health. The gene calls are TRBV7-2 and TRBJ2-1; the match to TRBD2 covers 13 bases. Sequenced material: blood. CDR3 loop: CASSTSLAGGPHEQFF. CDR3 DNA sequence: TGTGCCAGCAGCACATCACTAGCGGGAGGGCCCCATGAGCAGTTCTTC.